This T cell receptor (beta chain) appears in the sequencing data of a study of T cell responses to AZD1222 COVID-19 vaccine. Points on this clone: Its antigen is not identified.

The CDR3 contains 15 residues. The germline CDR1 and CDR2 sequences are LGHNA and YNFKEQ. Trimming pared 0 bases from V and 2 bases from J, leaving 7 bases between. Whole-study results and caveats: Clonal diversity was possibly underestimated, and white British individuals and females predominated among donors. Scientists sampled the repertoires only once the peak T cell response had passed. Spike-specific TCR breadth rose after two AZD1222 doses, and depth rose as well.

Some clones are missing from TCRdb's copy, which holds only in-frame ones; the method was immunoSEQ multiplex PCR. This sample has under 70,000 clones, with less than 85% found just once. This sequence was found in an adult in good health. Sequencing was performed on peripheral blood, taken on day 0 of MenACWY control vaccination. This rearrangement joins TRBV4-2 to TRBJ2-2; D unclear. CDR3 region: CASSQDNPNTGELFF. CDR3 DNA sequence: TGTGCCAGCAGCCAAGATAACCCCAACACCGGGGAGCTGTTTTTT.